Listed here are 3 T cell receptor beta chains from one sample, sequenced in a study of T-cell reconstitution after alpha-beta-depleted transplantation in children. A TCRbeta library incorporating unique molecular identifiers was prepared. One entry per CDR3 protein, called by TCRdb with MiXCR from the PCR reads. The sample holds a few hundred thousand distinct CDR3 sequences; roughly a quarter are singletons and the top ten take 36%. Material: PBMCs, obtained before TCRalphabeta/CD19-depleted stem cell transplant. The receptors come from a boy younger than two with Wiskott-Aldrich syndrome, due to receive a stem cell transplant.

This chain connects TRBV20-1 to TRBJ2-1, with 7 bases matching TRBD1. V shed 1 base, J shed 7 bases, and the junction held 7 bases outside the gene matches. The germline V gene has CDR1 DFQATT and CDR2 SNEGSKA (reference sequence). The CDR3 consists of 14 residues. The CDR3 protein is CSARVWDRGNEQFF. The CDR3 DNA is TGCAGTGCTAGAGTATGGGACAGAGGGAATGAGCAGTTCTTC.

The chain carries TRBV2 and TRBJ1-1; tentatively, D is TRBD1 (5 bases). The V gene's germline CDR1 is SNHLY and CDR2 FYNNEI. V lost 3 bases and J 0 bases, leaving 8 bases between the germline ends. The CDR3 runs to 14 residues. In nucleotides, the CDR3 is TGTGCCAGCAGTGAGGGGGGGATGAACACTGAAGCTTTCTTT. The encoded protein is CASSEGGMNTEAFF.

The gene calls are TRBV12-3 or TRBV12-4 and TRBJ2-5; D unclear. There are 13 residues in the CDR3. V dropped 5 bases and J dropped 5 bases, with 12 bases sitting between them. The DNA of the CDR3 is TGTGCCAGCAGTCCCCGGTCCTTGGAGACCCAGTACTTC. Encoded protein: CASSPRSLETQYF.